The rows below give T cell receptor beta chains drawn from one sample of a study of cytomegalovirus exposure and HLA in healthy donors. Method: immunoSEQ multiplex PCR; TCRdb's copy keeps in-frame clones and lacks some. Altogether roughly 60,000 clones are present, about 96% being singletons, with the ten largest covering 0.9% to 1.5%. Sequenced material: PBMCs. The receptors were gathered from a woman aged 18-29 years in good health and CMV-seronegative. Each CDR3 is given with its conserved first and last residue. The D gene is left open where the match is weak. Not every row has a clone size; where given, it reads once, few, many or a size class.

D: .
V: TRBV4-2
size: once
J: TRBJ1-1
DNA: TGTGCCAGCAGCCACCCCACGGGACTGCGCACTGAAGCTTTCTTT
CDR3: CASSHPTGLRTEAFF

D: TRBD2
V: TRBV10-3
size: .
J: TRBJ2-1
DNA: TGTGCCATCAGTGACCCCGGGACTAGCGGGGCGTACAATGAGCAGTTCTTC
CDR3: CAISDPGTSGAYNEQFF

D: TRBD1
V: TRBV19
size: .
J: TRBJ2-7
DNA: TGTGCCAGTAGTCCCCGACCGGGACAGGGTCTTCACGAGCAGTACTTC
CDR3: CASSPRPGQGLHEQYF

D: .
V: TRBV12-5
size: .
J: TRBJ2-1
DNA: TGTGCTAGTGGCTGGACACAGGGGAGGTACAATGAGCAGTTCTTC
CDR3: CASGWTQGRYNEQFF

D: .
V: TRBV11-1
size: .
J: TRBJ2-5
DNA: TGTGCCAGCAGCTTGGAGGGCCCCGGGACCCAGTACTTC
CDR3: CASSLEGPGTQYF

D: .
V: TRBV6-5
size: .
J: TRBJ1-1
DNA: TGTGCCAGCAGACAAGGGGTGACGAACACTGAAGCTTTCTTT
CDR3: CASRQGVTNTEAFF

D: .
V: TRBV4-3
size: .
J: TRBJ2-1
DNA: TGCGCCAGCAGCCAAGGAGGGGGGGGGAGCTCCTACAATGAGCAGTTCTTC
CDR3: CASSQGGGGSSYNEQFF

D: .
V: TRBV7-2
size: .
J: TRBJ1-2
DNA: TGTGCCAGCAGCTTGCGCCCAGGGTTAGCTAACTATGGCTACACCTTC
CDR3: CASSLRPGLANYGYTF

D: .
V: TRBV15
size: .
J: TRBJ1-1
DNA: TGTGCCACCAGCAGAGGGAGGGAGGCCACTGAAGCTTTCTTT
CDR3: CATSRGREATEAFF

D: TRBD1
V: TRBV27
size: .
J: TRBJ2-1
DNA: TGTGCCAGCAGCTTTGGGGGACAGCTAGGGGGTGGGCAGTTCTTC
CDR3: CASSFGGQLGGGQFF

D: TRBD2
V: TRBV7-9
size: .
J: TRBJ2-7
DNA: TGTGCCAGCAGCCCGTGGGGGGGCGAGCAGTACTTC
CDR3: CASSPWGGEQYF

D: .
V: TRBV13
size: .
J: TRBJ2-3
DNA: TGTGCCAGCAGCCCCGGGGGAGATACGCAGTATTTT
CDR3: CASSPGGDTQYF

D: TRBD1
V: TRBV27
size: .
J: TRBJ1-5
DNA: TGTGCCAGCAGTAAGGGGGCATCGGTAGGTCAGCCCCAGCATTTT
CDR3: CASSKGASVGQPQHF

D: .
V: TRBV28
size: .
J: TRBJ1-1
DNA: TGTGCCAGCAGTCTGGGACAGAACACTGAAGCTTTCTTT
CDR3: CASSLGQNTEAFF

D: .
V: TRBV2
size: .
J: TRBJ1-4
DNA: TGTGCCAGCAGGGTAGCGGGGGAAAAACTGTTTTTT
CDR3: CASRVAGEKLFF

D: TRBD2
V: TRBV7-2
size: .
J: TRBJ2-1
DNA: TGTGCCAGCAGCTTAGTCGGGACTAGCGGAGGGGATGAGCAGTTCTTC
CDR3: CASSLVGTSGGDEQFF

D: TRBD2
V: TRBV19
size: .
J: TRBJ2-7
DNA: TGTGCCAGTAGCCCCGGGACTAGCCCATTCTACGAGCAGTACTTC
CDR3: CASSPGTSPFYEQYF

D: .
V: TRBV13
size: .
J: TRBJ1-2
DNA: TGTGCCAGCGGGGCGGGAGGCTACACCTTC
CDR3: CASGAGGYTF

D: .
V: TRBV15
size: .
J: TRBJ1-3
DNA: TGTGCCACCAGCAGAGATCGGACAGAGGGAAACACCATATATTTT
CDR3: CATSRDRTEGNTIYF

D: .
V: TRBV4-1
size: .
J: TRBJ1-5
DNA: TGCGCCAGCAGCCGGGGGGGGGTGGGTCAGCCCCAGCATTTT
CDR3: CASSRGGVGQPQHF

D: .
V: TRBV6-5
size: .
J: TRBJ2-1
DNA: TGTGCCAGCAGTCGCACTAGCCGGGGTGAGCAGTTCTTC
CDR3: CASSRTSRGEQFF

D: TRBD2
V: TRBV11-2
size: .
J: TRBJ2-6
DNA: TGTGCCAGCAGCTTTGCGGGAGGCCCATACTCTGGGGCCAACGTCCTGACTTTC
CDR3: CASSFAGGPYSGANVLTF

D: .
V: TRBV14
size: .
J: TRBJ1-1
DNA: TGTGCCAGCAGCCAAAGCACCGGGTGGAACACTGAAGCTTTCTTT
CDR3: CASSQSTGWNTEAFF

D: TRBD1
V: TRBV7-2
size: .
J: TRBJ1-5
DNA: TGTGCCAGCAGCTTAGCACCAAAGGGGGCAAACCAGCCCCAGCATTTT
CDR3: CASSLAPKGANQPQHF

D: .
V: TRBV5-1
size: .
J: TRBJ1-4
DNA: TGCGCCAGCAGCTTGGGCGGCGGTGGTGAAAAACTGTTTTTT
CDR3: CASSLGGGGEKLFF

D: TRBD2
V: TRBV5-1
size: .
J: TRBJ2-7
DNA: TGCGCCAGCAGCACCTCTAGCGGGCCACGCTCCTACGAGCAGTACTTC
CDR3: CASSTSSGPRSYEQYF

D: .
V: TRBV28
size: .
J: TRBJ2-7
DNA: TGTGCCAGCAGAACCCCCAGGACTACCGCCTACGAGCAGTACTTC
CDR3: CASRTPRTTAYEQYF

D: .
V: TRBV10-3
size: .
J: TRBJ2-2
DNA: TGTGCCATCAGTGAGCCGCGGGACAGAAACACCGGGGAGCTGTTTTTT
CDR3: CAISEPRDRNTGELFF

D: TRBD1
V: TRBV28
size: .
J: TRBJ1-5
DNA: TGTGCCAGCAGTCCCGGGACAGTAAATCAGCCCCAGCATTTT
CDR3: CASSPGTVNQPQHF

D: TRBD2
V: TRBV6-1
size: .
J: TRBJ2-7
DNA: TGTGCCAGCAGGGGACTAGCGGGGACCTACGAGCAGTACTTC
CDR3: CASRGLAGTYEQYF

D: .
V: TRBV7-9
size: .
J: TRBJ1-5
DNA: TGTGCCAGCAGCTTAGATATTCCCGGGCCCCAGCATTTT
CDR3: CASSLDIPGPQHF

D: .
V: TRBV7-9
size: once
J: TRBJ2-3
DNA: TGTGCCAGCAGCTTAGCGTTCCTCGCTGGCTCGAGCACAGATACGCAGTATTTT
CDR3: CASSLAFLAGSSTDTQYF

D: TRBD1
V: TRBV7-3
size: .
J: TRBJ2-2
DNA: TGTGCCAGCAGCTTAACGGTCGACAGGGGAGACACCGGGGAGCTGTTTTTT
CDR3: CASSLTVDRGDTGELFF

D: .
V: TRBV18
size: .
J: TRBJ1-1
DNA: TGTGCCAGCTCACCGCCAGGGGCCCCGAACACTGAAGCTTTCTTT
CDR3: CASSPPGAPNTEAFF

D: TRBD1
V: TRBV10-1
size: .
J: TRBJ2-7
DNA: TGCGCCAGCAGTGAGTCCGACAGGGGGGTCCCCTACGAGCAGTACTTC
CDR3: CASSESDRGVPYEQYF

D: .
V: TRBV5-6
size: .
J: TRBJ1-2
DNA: TGTGCCAGCAGCTTGGAGTGGGGCAGAGACTATGGCTACACCTTC
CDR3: CASSLEWGRDYGYTF

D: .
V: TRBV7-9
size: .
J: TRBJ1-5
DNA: TGTGCCAGCAGCTATAGTTCCGATCAGCCCCAGCATTTT
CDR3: CASSYSSDQPQHF

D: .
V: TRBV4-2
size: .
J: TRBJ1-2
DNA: TGTGCCAGCAGCCCCACACAGACGGAAGGCTACACCTTC
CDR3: CASSPTQTEGYTF

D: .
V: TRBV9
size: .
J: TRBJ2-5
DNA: TGTGCCAGCAGCGCCAGCTCGGGCGGGGAGACCCAGTACTTC
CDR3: CASSASSGGETQYF

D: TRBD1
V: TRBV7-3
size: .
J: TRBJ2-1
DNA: TGTGCCAGCAGCCCGCAGGGGGCGGGTGAGCAGTTCTTC
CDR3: CASSPQGAGEQFF

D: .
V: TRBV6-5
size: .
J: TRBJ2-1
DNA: TGTGCCAGCAGTCACCGCAGGGATGAGCAGTTCTTC
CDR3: CASSHRRDEQFF

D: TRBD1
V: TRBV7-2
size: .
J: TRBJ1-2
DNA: TGTGCCAGCAACCCGGACAGGGGGCATGGCTACACCTTC
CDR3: CASNPDRGHGYTF

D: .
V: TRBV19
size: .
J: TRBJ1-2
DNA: TGTGCCAGTAGTATGTTATCTACTCGAAACTATGGCTACACCTTC
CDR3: CASSMLSTRNYGYTF

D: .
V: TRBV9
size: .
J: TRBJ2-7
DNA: TGTGCCAGCAGCGCCGCCCGGGACTCTCTCCACGAGCAGTACTTC
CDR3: CASSAARDSLHEQYF

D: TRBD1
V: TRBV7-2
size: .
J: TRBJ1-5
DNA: TGTGCCAGCAGCTCGACAGGGCATAGCAATCAGCCCCAGCATTTT
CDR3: CASSSTGHSNQPQHF

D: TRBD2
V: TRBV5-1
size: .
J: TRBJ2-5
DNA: TGCGCCAGCAGCTTGGGGGCCGGGGGGGAGACCCAGTACTTC
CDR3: CASSLGAGGETQYF

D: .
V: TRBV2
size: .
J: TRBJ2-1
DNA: TGTGCCAGCAGTCGGGGGTCGGGGAATGAGCAGTTCTTC
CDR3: CASSRGSGNEQFF

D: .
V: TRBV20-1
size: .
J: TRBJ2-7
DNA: TGCAGTGCTAGAGATCTCTACGAGCAGTACTTC
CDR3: CSARDLYEQYF